The entry below describes one TCR beta chain. This clone's antigen is unknown. It has no much larger one-base neighbor in the sample; base qualities were not kept. Germline trimming amounts to 0 bases on V and 11 bases on J, with 21 as the count of junction bases outside the gene matches. Taken from cysteine to phenylalanine, the CDR3 has 18 residues. The only DNA kept is the CDR3, 54 bases in frame from the first base. Taken from the germline V gene (reference sequence), the CDR1 and CDR2 loops are MNHEY and SMNVEV. The library was generated by multiplex PCR. The run used an Illumina HiSeq 4000. To build TCR beta libraries, CDR3 regions were amplified by Arm-PCR using iRepertoire HTBI primers. Before sequencing, the PCR products underwent gel purification. The source study handled its data this way. Gene usage analysis of CDR3 amino acid clonotypes relied on the 60 to 65 TRBV and around 14 TRBJ segments identified across samples. COPE and FqMerger were used to merge filtered high-quality paired reads into contigs. BLAST was used to align contigs to the IMGT TRBV, TRBD and TRBJ reference genes, and CDR3 was defined following IMGT. Any clonotype with a frequency above 0.1% was classified as a highly expanded clone. Shannon entropy was used to measure repertoire diversity, and the Gini coefficient was used to measure V-J evenness. A clonotype found in more than one individual was treated as public. TCRdb's own reprocessing of the public reads used fastp at Q25 and MiXCR and kept productive beta chains. Here each entry gathers all rows of one CDR3 protein and keeps the most common genes and DNA. These V and J calls rely on TCRdb rather than the paper's analysis. Across this sample there are around 450,000 distinct CDR3 sequences, with roughly 21% seen only once. More than 6% of the sample is held by the ten biggest clonotypes.

This entry belongs to a study of regulatory T cells in long-lasting Graves disease listed by TCRdb under 2021. Broadly, across the study: To count as having persistent Graves' disease, a patient had to have received antithyroid drug treatment for over 5 years with TSH receptor autoantibodies remaining persistently positive. In the clinical cohort, patients with persistent Graves' disease had used antithyroid drugs for an average of about 10 years. The study was conducted in China and was registered as a clinical trial. Peripheral blood TCR sequencing and RNA sequencing compared persistent Graves' disease patients with newly diagnosed Graves' disease patients. TCR sequencing covered 13 persistent and about 20 newly diagnosed Graves' disease patients, 33 samples in total.

In light of the paper, this sample's time point label describes: persistent/refractory GD, antithyroid drugs over 5 years with positive TRAb. For both TCR sequencing and RNA sequencing, RNA was extracted from PBMCs using TRIzol. Graves' disease was diagnosed according to American Thyroid Association guidelines. The patients came from an endocrinology department in Xi'an, China. Each patient gave around 9.2 milliliters of peripheral blood, collected in an EDTA anticoagulant tube. Ficoll Paque Plus density gradient separation was used to isolate PBMCs, and no further T cell sorting was performed. RNA quality was checked with an Agilent 2100 Bioanalyzer and agarose gel, and concentration with a NanoDrop 2000. What the research found in general, with its limitations: Preferential use of TRBV28, TRBJ1-2 and TRBJ2-5 was observed in persistent disease, whereas TRBV20-1 and TRBJ2-1 were favored in newly diagnosed disease. Lower TCR Shannon entropy and fewer highly expanded clones were observed in persistent Graves' disease patients than in newly diagnosed patients, which suggested clonal expansion. Because the primary lesion, thyroid tissue, could not be accessed, the study looked at peripheral blood alone. Only the TCR beta chain was sequenced and analyzed. More public clonotypes were shared among persistent patients (roughly 3,000) than among newly diagnosed patients (roughly 1,000). The small sample size was acknowledged by the authors as a limitation that may reduce accuracy.

This TCR derives from a female donor with Graves disease. The sequencing used peripheral blood mononuclear cells (PBMCs), collected when the disease was refractory, from a patient treated with antithyroid drugs. This receptor chain uses TRBV27 and TRBJ1-1; 7 middle bases align to TRBD1. The DNA sequence reads TGTGCCAGCAGTTTATCGAGCGGTATAGATGGAGGGGGCGTCGGGGCTTTCTTT. Its protein is CASSLSSGIDGGGVGAFF.